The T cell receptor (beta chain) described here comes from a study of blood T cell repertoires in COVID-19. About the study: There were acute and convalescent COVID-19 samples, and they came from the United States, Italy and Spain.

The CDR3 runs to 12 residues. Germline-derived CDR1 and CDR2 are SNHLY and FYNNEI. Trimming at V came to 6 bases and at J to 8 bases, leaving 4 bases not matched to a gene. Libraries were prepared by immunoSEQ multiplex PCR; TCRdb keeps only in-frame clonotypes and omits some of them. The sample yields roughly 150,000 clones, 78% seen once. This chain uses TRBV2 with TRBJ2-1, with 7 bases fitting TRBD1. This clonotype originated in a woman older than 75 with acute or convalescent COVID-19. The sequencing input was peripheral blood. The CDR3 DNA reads TGTGCCAGCAGAGACAGGGCCCATGAGCAGTTCTTC. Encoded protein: CASRDRAHEQFF.